What follows are 11 T cell receptor beta chains derived from one specimen sequenced in a study of T cells after yellow fever vaccination. MiXCR, run by TCRdb on the 5' RACE reads, gives a single entry per CDR3 protein. This table has roughly 260,000 distinct CDR3 sequences, 13% appearing once. This material consisted of CD4+ T cells sorted from PBMCs, taken 45 days after the yellow fever booster vaccination. The source of these receptors is a man in his thirties or forties who received the YFV17D yellow fever vaccine.

In its sample, this clonotype was seen a few times. The chain combines TRBV7-2 with TRBJ2-1, with a tentative D call TRBD2 (6 bases). The V gene's germline CDR1 is SGHTA and CDR2 FQGNSA. V shed 3 bases and J shed 13 bases, with 10 bases lying between them. CDR3 size: 11 residues. CDR3 sequence reads: CASSFGTGQFF. The CDR3, as DNA: TGTGCCAGCAGCTTCGGGACTGGACAGTTCTTC.

This clonotype showed up just a few times. The V gene is TRBV7-2, the J gene TRBJ2-7; D unclear. Trimming removed 1 base at V and 0 bases at J, with 10 bases between. Looked up from germline, CDR1 is SGHTA and CDR2 is FQGNSA. The CDR3 is made up of 15 amino acids. DNA for the CDR3: TGTGCCAGCAGCTTAGTTGGCGGATCCTCCTACGAGCAGTACTTC. This translates into CASSLVGGSSYEQYF.

The sample holds a few counts of this clonotype. The rearrangement joins TRBV20-1 to TRBJ2-4; D tentatively fits TRBD1 or TRBD2 (6 bases each). The CDR3 has 14 amino acids. Per the germline V gene, CDR1 is DFQATT and CDR2 is SNEGSKA (reference sequence). Trimming cost V 5 bases and J 6 bases, with 17 bases left between them. The CDR3 reads CSAGQGLARNIQYF. CDR3 DNA: TGCAGTGCTGGCCAGGGGCTAGCGAGAAACATTCAGTACTTC.

This clonotype was detected ten times or more. This chain joins TRBV20-1 and TRBJ2-5, with D possibly being TRBD2 (7 bases). From germline, CDR1 is DFQATT and CDR2 SNEGSKA (reference sequence). The CDR3 is 15 amino acids. V was trimmed by 6 bases and J by 2 bases, leaving 19 bases between them. The CDR3 loop is CSATLGGLLQETQYF. CDR3 bases: TGCAGTGCAACCTTGGGGGGGCTCCTTCAAGAGACCCAGTACTTC.

This chain connects TRBV29-1 to TRBJ2-4; TRBD1 aligns across 8 bases. In germline, CDR1 is SQVTM, CDR2 ANQGSEA. With 6 bases clipped from V and 5 bases from J, the junction kept 3 bases outside the gene matches. The CDR3 extends over 12 amino acids. The CDR3 DNA sequence: TGCAGCGTAACACAGGGGGAAAACATTCAGTACTTC. Translation: CSVTQGENIQYF.

This clonotype showed up just a few times. The chain employs TRBV3-1 and TRBJ1-1; tentative D call: TRBD1 (6 bases). CDR1 is LGHDT, CDR2 YNNKEL, per germline (reference sequence). The CDR3 is 18 residues long. V was clipped by 11 bases and J by 1 base, with 29 bases between them. The CDR3 DNA reads TGTGCCTTCATATCAGGGGCGACTTCTAGATTGGGGAACACTGAAGCTTTCTTT. Amino acids: CAFISGATSRLGNTEAFF.

This chain connects TRBV20-1 to TRBJ2-7; possibly TRBD1 for D (6 bases). V shed 2 bases and J shed 6 bases, with 17 bases lying between them. Per germline, CDR1 DFQATT and CDR2 SNEGSKA (reference sequence). The CDR3 runs to 14 residues. The CDR3 is CSARKDGDRLEQYF. The CDR3, as DNA: TGCAGTGCTAGAAAAGACGGCGACAGGCTCGAGCAGTACTTC.

This chain joins TRBV2 and TRBJ2-7; 7 bases fit TRBD1. The CDR3 runs to 16 residues. CDR1 is SNHLY, CDR2 FYNNEI, per germline. With V trimmed by 6 bases and J by 0 bases, 11 bases remained unmatched. CDR3 in DNA: TGTGCCAGCAGCCGGGACAGCGAAGTACTCTCCTACGAGCAGTACTTC. Its protein product is CASSRDSEVLSYEQYF.

A few counts support this clonotype. The J gene is TRBJ2-5, the V gene TRBV15, with TRBD2 matching over 11 bases. Germline CDR1 and CDR2: LNHNV and YYDKDF (reference sequence). J lost 5 bases, V lost 3 bases, and 8 bases had no gene match. The CDR3 has 16 residues. The CDR3 region has the DNA TGTGCCACCAGCAGGGGCGCGGTAGCGGGAGGGGAGACCCAGTACTTC. Protein product: CATSRGAVAGGETQYF.

CDR3 bases: TGTGCCAGCACTATAAAAGGGGGTACAGGGCGAAGCACTGAAGCTTTCTTT. Translated, it gives CASTIKGGTGRSTEAFF. This chain links TRBV2 with TRBJ1-1, with a possible D match to TRBD1 (6 bases). The CDR3 is 17 residues long. Germline V gene data show CDR1 as SNHLY and CDR2 as FYNNEI. Trimming stripped 7 bases from V and 4 bases from J, with 25 bases between.

This clonotype was found many times. The chain carries TRBV18 and TRBJ2-5; tentatively, D is TRBD2 (6 bases). V was pared by 3 bases and J by 2 bases, with 10 bases between. The CDR3 is made up of 14 amino acids. Germline assignment: CDR1 KGHSH and CDR2 LQKENI. CDR3 protein: CASSPTGTQETQYF. The CDR3 DNA is TGTGCCAGCTCACCTACCGGGACTCAAGAGACCCAGTACTTC. The complete variable domain, with remaining parts taken from reference TRBV18 and TRBJ2-5, reads NAGVMQNPRHLVRRRGQEARLRCSPMKGHSHVYWYRQLPEEGLKFMVYLQKENIIDESGMPKERFSAEFPKEGPSILRIQQVVRGDSAAYFCASSPTGTQETQYFGPGTRLLVL.